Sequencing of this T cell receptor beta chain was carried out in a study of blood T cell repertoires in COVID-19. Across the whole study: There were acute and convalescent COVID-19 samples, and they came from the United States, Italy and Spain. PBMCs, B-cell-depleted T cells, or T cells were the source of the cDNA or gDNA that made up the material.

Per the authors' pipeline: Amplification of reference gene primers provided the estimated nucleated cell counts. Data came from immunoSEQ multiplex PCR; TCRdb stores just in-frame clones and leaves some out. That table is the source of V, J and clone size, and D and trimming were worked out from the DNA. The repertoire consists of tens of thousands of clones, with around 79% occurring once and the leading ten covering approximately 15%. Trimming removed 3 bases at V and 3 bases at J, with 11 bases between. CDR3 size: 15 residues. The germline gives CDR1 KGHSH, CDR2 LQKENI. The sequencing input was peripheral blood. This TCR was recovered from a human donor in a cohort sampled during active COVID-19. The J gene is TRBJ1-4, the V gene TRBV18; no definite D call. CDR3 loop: CASSPSWGANEKLFF. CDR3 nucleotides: TGTGCCAGCTCACCCTCCTGGGGAGCTAATGAAAAACTGTTTTTT.